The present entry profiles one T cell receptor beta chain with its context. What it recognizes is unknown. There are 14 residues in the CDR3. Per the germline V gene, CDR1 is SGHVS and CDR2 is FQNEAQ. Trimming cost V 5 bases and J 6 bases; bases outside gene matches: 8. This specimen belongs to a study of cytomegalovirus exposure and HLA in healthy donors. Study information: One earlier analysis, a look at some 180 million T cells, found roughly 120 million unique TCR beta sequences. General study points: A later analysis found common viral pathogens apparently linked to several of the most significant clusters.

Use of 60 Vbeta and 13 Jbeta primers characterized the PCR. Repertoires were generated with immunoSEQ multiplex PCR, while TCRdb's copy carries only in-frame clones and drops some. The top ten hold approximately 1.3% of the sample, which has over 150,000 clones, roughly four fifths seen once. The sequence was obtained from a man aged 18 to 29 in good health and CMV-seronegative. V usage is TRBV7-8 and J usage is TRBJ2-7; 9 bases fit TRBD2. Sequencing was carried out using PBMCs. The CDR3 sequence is CASSPAAGGGEQYF. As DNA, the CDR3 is TGTGCCAGCAGCCCTGCAGCGGGAGGTGGCGAGCAGTACTTC.